This note documents a single T cell receptor beta chain sequence. The antigen is not known. Random hexamers were used to reverse transcribe an amount of roughly 0.5 to 1 ug RNA. The amplification used immunoSEQ multiplex PCR on TCR beta CDR3; it spanned 54 Vbeta and 13 Jbeta. TCRdb fed the immunoSEQ multiplex PCR reads into MiXCR, producing one record per CDR3 protein. This repertoire shows about 140,000 distinct CDR3 sequences, approximately 95% found once; its top ten account for 0.25% to 0.3%. The data originate from a study of CD8 T cells in Susac syndrome. Whole-study findings and limits: The study conceded that relatively few individuals underwent its TCR sequencing and HLA analysis.

Sequencing targeted TCR beta in blood CD8+ and CD4+ T cells. Healthy donors formed controls matched for age and sex. Germline CDR1 and CDR2: MNHEY and SVGEGT. V was clipped by 2 bases and J by 6 bases, with 17 bases between them. This CDR3 is 15 amino acids long. The sequence was collected from a human donor in good health. This chain links TRBV6-2 or TRBV6-3 with TRBJ2-7, with a weak D call TRBD1 (5 bases). Sequences were obtained from CD8+ T cells from PBMCs. The CDR3 reads CASSYAARVFSEQYF. CDR3 DNA sequence: TGTGCCAGCAGTTACGCGGCCAGGGTTTTTTCCGAGCAGTACTTC.